These T cell receptor beta chains were read from a single sample in a study of shared clonotypes between healthy human individuals. This table comes from immunoSEQ multiplex PCR, and its TCRdb copy is limited to in-frame clones, with some not included. The sample lists roughly 700,000 clones, 90% occurring once. The sample taken for sequencing was memory CD8+ T cells from PBMCs. The receptors shown here come from a man aged 18 to 30 in good health. Some clones in this sample may be carry-over from other donors' samples. Both conserved end residues are part of each CDR3. Fields, in order: V gene, J gene, CDR3 length, D gene, clone size, CDR3 protein, CDR3 DNA. D genes are given only for firm matches. The size of a clone is reported for some rows only, either as once, few or many, or as a class for expanded clones.

TRBV9	TRBJ2-1	18	-	-	CASSVNRGSGSSYNEQFF	TGTGCCAGCAGCGTTAATAGGGGTAGCGGAAGCTCCTACAATGAGCAGTTCTTC
TRBV19	TRBJ2-1	16	TRBD1	-	CASSIGTGGIYNEQFF	TGTGCCAGTAGTATAGGAACAGGGGGGATCTACAATGAGCAGTTCTTC
TRBV5-1	TRBJ2-1	17	TRBD2	once	CASSPDGLAGYEDEQFF	TGCGCCAGCAGCCCCGATGGACTAGCGGGATATGAGGATGAGCAGTTCTTC
TRBV7-8	TRBJ2-7	12	-	-	CASSPQGREQYF	TGTGCCAGCAGCCCGCAGGGTCGCGAGCAGTACTTC
TRBV7-8	TRBJ1-4	18	TRBD1	-	CASSLSQGRWATNEKLFF	TGTGCCAGCAGCTTATCACAGGGGCGGTGGGCAACTAATGAAAAACTGTTTTTT
TRBV10-3	TRBJ1-1	14	-	-	CAISETGGNTEAFF	TGTGCCATCAGTGAGACAGGTGGGAACACTGAAGCTTTCTTT
TRBV5-4	TRBJ2-5	14	-	-	CASSLDREVETQYF	TGTGCCAGCAGCTTGGACAGGGAGGTTGAGACCCAGTACTTC
TRBV9	TRBJ1-4	16	TRBD1	-	CASSPRPGQAEEKLFF	TGTGCCAGCAGCCCTCGACCGGGACAGGCGGAAGAAAAACTGTTTTTT
TRBV7-8	TRBJ1-1	14	TRBD1	-	CASSERQGFTEAFF	TGTGCCAGCAGCGAGAGACAGGGATTCACTGAAGCTTTCTTT
TRBV2	TRBJ1-2	13	-	-	CARVPKGDYGYTF	TGTGCCAGGGTTCCCAAGGGGGACTATGGCTACACCTTC